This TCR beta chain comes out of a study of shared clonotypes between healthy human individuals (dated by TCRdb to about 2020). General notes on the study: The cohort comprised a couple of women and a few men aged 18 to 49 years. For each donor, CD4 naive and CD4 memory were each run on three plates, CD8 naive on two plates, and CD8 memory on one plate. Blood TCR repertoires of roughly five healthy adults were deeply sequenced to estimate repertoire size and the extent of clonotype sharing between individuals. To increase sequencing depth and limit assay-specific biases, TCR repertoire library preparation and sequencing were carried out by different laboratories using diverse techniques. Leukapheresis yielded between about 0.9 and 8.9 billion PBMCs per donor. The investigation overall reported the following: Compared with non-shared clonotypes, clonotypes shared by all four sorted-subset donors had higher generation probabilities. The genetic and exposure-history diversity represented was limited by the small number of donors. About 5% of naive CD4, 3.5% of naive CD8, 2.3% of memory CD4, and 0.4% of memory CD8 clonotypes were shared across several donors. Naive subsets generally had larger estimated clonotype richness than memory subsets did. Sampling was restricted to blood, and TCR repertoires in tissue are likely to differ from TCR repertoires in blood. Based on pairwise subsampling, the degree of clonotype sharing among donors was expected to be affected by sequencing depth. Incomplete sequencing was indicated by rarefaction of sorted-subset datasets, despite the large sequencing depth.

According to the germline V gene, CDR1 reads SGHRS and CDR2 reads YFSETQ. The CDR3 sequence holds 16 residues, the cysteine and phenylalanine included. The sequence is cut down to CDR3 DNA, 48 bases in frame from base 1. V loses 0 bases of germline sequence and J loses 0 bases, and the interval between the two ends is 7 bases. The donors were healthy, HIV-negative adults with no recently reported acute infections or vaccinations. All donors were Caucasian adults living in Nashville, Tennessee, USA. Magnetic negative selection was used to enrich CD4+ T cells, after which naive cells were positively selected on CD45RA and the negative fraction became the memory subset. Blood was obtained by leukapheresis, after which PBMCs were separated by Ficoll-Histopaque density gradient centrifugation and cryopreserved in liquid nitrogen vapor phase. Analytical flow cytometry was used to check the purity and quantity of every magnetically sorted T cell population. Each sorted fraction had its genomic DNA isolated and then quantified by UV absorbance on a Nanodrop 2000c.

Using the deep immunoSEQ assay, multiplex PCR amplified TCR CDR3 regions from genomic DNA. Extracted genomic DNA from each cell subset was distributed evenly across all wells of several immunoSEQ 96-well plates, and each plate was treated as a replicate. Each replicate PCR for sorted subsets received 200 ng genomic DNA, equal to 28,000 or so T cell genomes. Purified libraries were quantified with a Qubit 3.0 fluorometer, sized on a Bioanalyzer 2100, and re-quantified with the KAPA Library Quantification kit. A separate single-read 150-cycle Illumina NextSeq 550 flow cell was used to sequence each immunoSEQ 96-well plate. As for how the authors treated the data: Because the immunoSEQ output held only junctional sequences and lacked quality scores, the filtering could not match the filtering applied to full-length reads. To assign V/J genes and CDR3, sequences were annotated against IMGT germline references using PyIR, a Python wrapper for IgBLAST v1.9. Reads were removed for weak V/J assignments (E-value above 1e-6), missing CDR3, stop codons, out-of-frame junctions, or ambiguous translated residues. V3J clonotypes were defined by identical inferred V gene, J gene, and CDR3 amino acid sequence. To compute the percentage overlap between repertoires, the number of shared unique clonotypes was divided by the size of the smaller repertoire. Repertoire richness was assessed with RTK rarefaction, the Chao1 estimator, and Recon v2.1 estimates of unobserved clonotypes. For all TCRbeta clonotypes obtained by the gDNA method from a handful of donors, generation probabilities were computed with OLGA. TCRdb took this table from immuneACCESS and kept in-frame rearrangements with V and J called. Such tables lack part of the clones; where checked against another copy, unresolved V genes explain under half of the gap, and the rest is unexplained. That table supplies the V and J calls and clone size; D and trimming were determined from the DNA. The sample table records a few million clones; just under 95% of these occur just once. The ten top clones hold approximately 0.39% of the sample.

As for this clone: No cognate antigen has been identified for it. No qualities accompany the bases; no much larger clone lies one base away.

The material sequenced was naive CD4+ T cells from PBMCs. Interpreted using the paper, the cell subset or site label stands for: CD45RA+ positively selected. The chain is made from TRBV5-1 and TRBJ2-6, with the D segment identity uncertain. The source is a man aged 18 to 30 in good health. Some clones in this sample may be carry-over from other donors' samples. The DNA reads TGCGCCAGCAGCTTGGTAGTGGCCTCTGGGGCCAACGTCCTGACTTTC. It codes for CASSLVVASGANVLTF.